This entry lists 17 T cell receptor beta chains sequenced from one sample in a study of cytotoxic CD8 clonotypes in ibrutinib-treated CLL (dated by TCRdb to about 2021). Library prep was done by the immunoSEQ multiplex PCR assay. TCRdb obtained this table from immuneACCESS and retained in-frame rearrangements with V and J assigned. These tables miss some clones; where compared with another copy, unresolved V genes account for less than half of the shortfall, and the remainder is unexplained. This sample comprises several thousand clones, around 63% of them detected only once. The ten largest clones represent 15% to 20% of the sample. The starting material was PBMCs, obtained before ibrutinib treatment. The receptor source for this set is a human donor with chronic lymphocytic leukemia.

The rearrangement joins TRBV10-3 to TRBJ2-7; 8 bases are a match to TRBD2. V lost 3 bases, J lost 4 bases, and 8 bases stayed unmatched. The CDR3 is 15 residues long. The germline V gene has CDR1 ENHRY and CDR2 SYGVKD. CDR3 amino acids: CAISEISGRGYEQYF. CDR3 DNA: TGTGCCATCAGTGAAATCAGCGGGAGAGGATACGAGCAGTACTTC.

This clone was seen just once. The V gene is TRBV5-1, the J gene TRBJ2-1, with D uncertain. Germline V gene lookup returns CDR1 SGHRS and CDR2 YFSETQ. The V gene lost 0 bases and the J gene lost 0 bases, with 7 bases spanning the gap. This CDR3 is 15 amino acids long. CDR3 amino acids: CASSLVPDSYNEQFF. The CDR3, as DNA: TGCGCCAGCAGCTTGGTTCCGGACTCCTACAATGAGCAGTTCTTC.

CDR3 coding DNA: TGTGCCAGCAGTTTAATAGGGGGGATGAACGAGCAGTACTTC. Protein sequence: CASSLIGGMNEQYF. This chain connects TRBV27 to TRBJ2-7; D possibly uses TRBD1 or TRBD2 (6 bases each). Deletions cut 2 bases from V and 5 bases from J, with 13 bases between. CDR3 size: 14 residues. Germline lookup yields CDR1 MNHEY and CDR2 SMNVEV (reference sequence).

The chain recombines TRBV6-1 with TRBJ1-2; no definite D call. The V gene lost 1 base and the J gene lost 4 bases, with 7 bases spanning the gap. This CDR3 is built from 13 residues. Germline loops: CDR1 MNHNS, CDR2 SASEGT. This chain's CDR3 is CASSEVTTYGYTF. Written as DNA, the CDR3 is TGTGCCAGCAGTGAAGTCACGACCTATGGCTACACCTTC.

The V and J genes are TRBV30 and TRBJ1-2, with D unclear. Germline V lookup: CDR1 GTSNPN, CDR2 SVGIG (reference sequence). The V end lost 4 bases, the J end lost 5 bases, and 11 bases lay between the germline ends. The CDR3 covers 12 residues. Here the CDR3 reads CAWIRLTYGYTF. CDR3 in DNA: TGTGCCTGGATTCGGCTGACTTATGGCTACACCTTC.

The chain is built from TRBV6-1 and TRBJ2-2, with 12 bases fitting TRBD1. Trimming removed 2 bases from V and 7 bases from J; junction bases left unmatched: 8. From germline, CDR1 is MNHNS and CDR2 SASEGT. CDR3 length: 17 amino acids. In DNA, the CDR3 is TGTGCCAGCAGTGAATTGGGACAGGGGGCGGTCGGCGGGGAGCTGTTTTTT. Protein product: CASSELGQGAVGGELFF.

V is TRBV5-1 and J is TRBJ2-7, with D unclear. V was trimmed by 4 bases and J by 1 base, leaving 12 bases between them. Germline values: CDR1 SGHRS, CDR2 YFSETQ. The CDR3 contains 14 residues. CDR3 sequence: CASSPSVASYEQYF. As DNA, the CDR3 is TGCGCCAGCAGCCCGTCCGTGGCGTCCTACGAGCAGTACTTC.

The chain is built from TRBV10-1 and TRBJ2-3, with 11 bases fitting TRBD2. V was pared by 5 bases and J by 2 bases, with 3 bases of the junction left unmatched. CDR1 and CDR2 (germline): WNHNN, SYGVQD (reference sequence). The CDR3 runs 15 residues. The CDR3 loop reads CASSRTSGFTDTQYF. The CDR3 nucleotides are TGCGCCAGCAGTCGGACTAGCGGGTTCACAGATACGCAGTATTTT.

This clone counts as medium-sized. The V gene is TRBV5-8, the J gene TRBJ1-4; unclear D gene. V lost 4 bases and J 4 bases, leaving 14 bases between the germline ends. Germline CDR1 is SGHTS and CDR2 is YDEGEE. The CDR3 covers 15 residues. The CDR3 sequence: CASSRRAGINEKLFF. DNA for the CDR3: TGTGCCAGCAGCCGTCGGGCAGGTATTAATGAAAAACTGTTTTTT.

The CDR3 coding sequence is TGTGCCAGCAGTAGGGACCCCCACTACGAGCAGTACTTC. The encoded protein is CASSRDPHYEQYF. The rearrangement links TRBV28 to TRBJ2-7; D possibly uses TRBD1 or TRBD2 (5 bases each). V lost 5 bases to trimming and J lost 3 bases, with 11 bases between them. Per germline, CDR1 MDHEN and CDR2 SYDVKM. The length of the CDR3 is 13 residues.

This clone has only a few counts. The chain uses TRBV9 and TRBJ2-2; 10 bases map to TRBD2. Germline CDR1 is SGDLS and CDR2 is YYNGEE. This CDR3 contains 17 residues. V shed 4 bases, J shed 6 bases, and the junction held 12 bases outside the gene matches. CDR3 amino acids: CASSHQLAGMGAGELFF. Here the CDR3 DNA reads TGTGCCAGCAGCCACCAACTAGCGGGGATGGGTGCCGGGGAGCTGTTTTTT.

The rearrangement links TRBV18 to TRBJ2-5, with unresolved D. The closer fit of TRBJ2-7 to the DNA end suggests the J call may be wrong. The germline V gene encodes CDR1 KGHSH and CDR2 LQKENI. The CDR3 loop spans 15 amino acids. The CDR3: CASSYKERSTYEQYF. Here the CDR3 DNA reads TGTGCCAGCTCATACAAGGAAAGGTCAACCTACGAGCAGTACTTC.

The gene calls are TRBV6-1 and TRBJ1-6; 9 bases line up with TRBD1. The CDR3 has 17 amino acids. With 4 bases clipped from V and 4 bases from J, the junction kept 8 bases outside the gene matches. Germline CDR1 is MNHNS and CDR2 is SASEGT. The CDR3 region is CASSGRQGEHYNSPLHF. In nucleotides, the CDR3 is TGTGCCAGCAGTGGGAGACAGGGGGAGCATTATAATTCACCCCTCCACTTT.

This chain connects TRBV11-2 to TRBJ2-2; possibly TRBD2 for D (6 bases). The CDR3 runs to 15 residues. Germline-derived CDR1 and CDR2 are SGHAT and FQNNGV. V was trimmed by 2 bases and J by 5 bases, leaving 12 bases between them. CDR3 region: CASSLRLGGTGELFF. DNA of the CDR3: TGTGCCAGCAGCTTACGACTAGGCGGGACCGGGGAGCTGTTTTTT.

The CDR3 DNA follows: TGTGCCACCAGCAGAGAGGGGGGGACTAACTATGGCTACACCTTC. Amino acid sequence: CATSREGGTNYGYTF. The chain joins TRBV15 to TRBJ1-2; a weak D match, TRBD1 (5 bases). Germline V gene data show CDR1 as LNHNV and CDR2 as YYDKDF (reference sequence). CDR3 length equals 15 residues. Trimming removed 0 bases at V and 0 bases at J, with 8 bases between.

V is TRBV7-3 and J is TRBJ2-4; maybe TRBD1 (6 bases). V was trimmed by 4 bases and J by 6 bases, leaving 16 bases between them. Germline CDR1 reads SGHTA; CDR2 reads FQGTGA. CDR3 size: 15 residues. The CDR3 sequence is CASSSGTRGGNIQYF. CDR3 bases: TGTGCCAGCAGCTCCGGGACCCGAGGGGGAAACATTCAGTACTTC.

This clone was observed a few times. The V gene is TRBV7-9, the J gene TRBJ1-1, with a weak D call TRBD1 (5 bases). Trimming removed 5 bases at V and 4 bases at J, with 14 bases between. Germline-derived CDR1 and CDR2 are SEHNR and FQNEAQ (reference sequence). The CDR3 has 14 residues. CDR3: CASSLLRVTTEAFF. Written as DNA, the CDR3 is TGTGCCAGCAGCCTTCTCAGGGTGACCACTGAAGCTTTCTTT.